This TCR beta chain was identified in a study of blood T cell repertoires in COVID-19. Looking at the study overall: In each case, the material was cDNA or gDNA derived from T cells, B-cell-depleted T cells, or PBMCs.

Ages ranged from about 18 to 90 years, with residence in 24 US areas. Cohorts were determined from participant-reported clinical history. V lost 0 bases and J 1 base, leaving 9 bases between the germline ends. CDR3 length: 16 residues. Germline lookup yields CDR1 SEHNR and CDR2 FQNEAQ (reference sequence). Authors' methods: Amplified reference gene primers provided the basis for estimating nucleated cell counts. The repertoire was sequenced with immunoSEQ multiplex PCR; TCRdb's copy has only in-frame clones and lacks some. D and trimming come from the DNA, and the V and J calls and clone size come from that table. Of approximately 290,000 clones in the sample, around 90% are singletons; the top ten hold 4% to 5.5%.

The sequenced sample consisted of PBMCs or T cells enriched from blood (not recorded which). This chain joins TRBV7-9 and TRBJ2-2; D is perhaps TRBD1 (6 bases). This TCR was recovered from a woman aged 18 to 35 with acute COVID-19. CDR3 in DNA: TGTGCCAGCAGCTTAGCCGGACAGAGGAACACCGGGGAGCTGTTTTTT. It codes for CASSLAGQRNTGELFF.